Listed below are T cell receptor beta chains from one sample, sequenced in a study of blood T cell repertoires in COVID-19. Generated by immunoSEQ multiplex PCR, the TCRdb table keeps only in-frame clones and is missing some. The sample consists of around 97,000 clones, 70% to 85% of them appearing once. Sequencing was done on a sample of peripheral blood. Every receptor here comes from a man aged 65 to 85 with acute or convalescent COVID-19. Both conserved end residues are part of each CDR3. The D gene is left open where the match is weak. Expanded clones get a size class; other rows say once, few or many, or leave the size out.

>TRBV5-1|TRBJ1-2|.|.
TGCGCCAGCAGCACCACACCTTACTATGGCTACACCTTC
CASSTTPYYGYTF
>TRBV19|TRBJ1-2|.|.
TGTGCCAGTAGACTATCCAGGGTCTCAAACTATGGCTACACCTTC
CASRLSRVSNYGYTF
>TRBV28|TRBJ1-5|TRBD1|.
TGTGCCAGCAGTATCACAGGGGGCTGGCAGCCCCAGCATTTT
CASSITGGWQPQHF
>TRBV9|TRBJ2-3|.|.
TGTGCCAGCAGCACCGGGACTCAAGATACGCAGTATTTT
CASSTGTQDTQYF
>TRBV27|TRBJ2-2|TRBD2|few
TGTGCCAGCAGTTTAGTTTCAGGACTAGCGGGAGAAGCCGGGGAGCTGTTTTTT
CASSLVSGLAGEAGELFF
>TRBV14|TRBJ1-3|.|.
TGTGCCAGCAGCCAAGTCGTCCCAAACACCATATATTTT
CASSQVVPNTIYF
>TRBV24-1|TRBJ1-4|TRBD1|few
TGTGCCACCAGTGATTCCGGGACAGGGAATGAAAAACTGTTTTTT
CATSDSGTGNEKLFF
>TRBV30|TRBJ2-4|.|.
TGTGCCTGGAGTGTACGGAGGTTAGCCAAAAACATTCAGTACTTC
CAWSVRRLAKNIQYF
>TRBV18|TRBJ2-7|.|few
TGTGCCAGCTCACCAGGGGCCGGGGAGCAGTACTTC
CASSPGAGEQYF
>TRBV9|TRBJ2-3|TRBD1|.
TGTGCCAGCAGCGCTCGGGACAGGGGGCCGGAGGATACGCAGTATTTT
CASSARDRGPEDTQYF
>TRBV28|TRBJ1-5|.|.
TGTGCCAGCAGTTTCGACAATAGCAATCAGCCCCAGCATTTT
CASSFDNSNQPQHF
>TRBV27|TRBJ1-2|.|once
TGTGCCAGCAGGAAAATCGGGACAAGCGATGGCTACACCTTC
CASRKIGTSDGYTF
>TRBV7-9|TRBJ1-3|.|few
TGTGCCAGCAGTTATTCGTCTGGAAACACCATATATTTT
CASSYSSGNTIYF
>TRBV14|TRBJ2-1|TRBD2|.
TGTGCCAGCAGCCCTTTAGCGGGGGGGCAATATGAGCAGTTCTTC
CASSPLAGGQYEQFF
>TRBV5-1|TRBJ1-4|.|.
TGCGCCAGCAGCTTAGGGCAGACTAACGCAACTAATGAAAAACTGTTTTTT
CASSLGQTNATNEKLFF
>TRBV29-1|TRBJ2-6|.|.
TGCAGCGTTGAGTCTAGCGCCGCCCGGGGGGCCAACGTCCTGACTTTC
CSVESSAARGANVLTF
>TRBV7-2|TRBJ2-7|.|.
TGTGCCAGCAGCTTAGGAGCGGCTACCTACGAGCAGTACTTC
CASSLGAATYEQYF
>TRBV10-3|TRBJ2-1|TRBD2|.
TGTGCCATCAGTGAGCGCCCTAGCGGGAACCCCTACAATGAGCAGTTCTTC
CAISERPSGNPYNEQFF
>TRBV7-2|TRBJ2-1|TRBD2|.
TGTGCCAGCAGCTTAGTTGGGGGCCCCACTAGCGGTTACAATGAGCAGTTCTTC
CASSLVGGPTSGYNEQFF
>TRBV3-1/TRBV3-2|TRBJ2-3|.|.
TGTGCCAGCAGCCAAACTAGCTTCCCAGATACGCAGTATTTT
CASSQTSFPDTQYF
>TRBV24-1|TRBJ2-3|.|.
TGTGCCACCAGTGACCCTTACTCTTCGGCAGGGCGGATTAGCACAGATACGCAGTATTTT
CATSDPYSSAGRISTDTQYF
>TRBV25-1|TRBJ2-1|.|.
TGTGCCAGCAGTGGCCCCCGAGGGTCCGGGGGCTCCTACAATGAGCAGTTCTTC
CASSGPRGSGGSYNEQFF
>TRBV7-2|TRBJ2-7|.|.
TGTGCCAGCAGCCCGACAGGTCTGGAGCAGTACTTC
CASSPTGLEQYF
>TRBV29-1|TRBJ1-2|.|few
TGCAGCGTTGACGGGTACGCGGACTATGGCTACACCTTC
CSVDGYADYGYTF
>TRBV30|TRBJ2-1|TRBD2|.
TGTGCCTTTATGCGGGGGGTGGTGCAGTTCTTC
CAFMRGVVQFF
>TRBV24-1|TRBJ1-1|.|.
TGTGCCACCAGGGACAGGAACACTGAAGCTTTCTTT
CATRDRNTEAFF
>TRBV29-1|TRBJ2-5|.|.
TGCAGCGTTTCGAGTGCAGAGACCCAGTACTTC
CSVSSAETQYF
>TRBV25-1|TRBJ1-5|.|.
TGTGCCAGCAACGAGGGTGAACAGCCCCAGCATTTT
CASNEGEQPQHF
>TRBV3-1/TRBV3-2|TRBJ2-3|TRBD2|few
TGTGCCAGTGCTCGAAGCGGGGGGAGCACAGATACGCAGTATTTT
CASARSGGSTDTQYF
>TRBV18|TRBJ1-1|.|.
TGTGCCAGCTCCGCCGCCGGGACATCCTTAAACACTGAAGCTTTCTTT
CASSAAGTSLNTEAFF
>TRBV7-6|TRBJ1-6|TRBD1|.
TGTGCCAGCAGCGAGACAGGGCTAGAGGGTTCACCCCTCCACTTT
CASSETGLEGSPLHF
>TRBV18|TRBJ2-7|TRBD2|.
TGTGCCAGCTCACCCCCTAGCGGGAGCTACGAGCAGTACTTC
CASSPPSGSYEQYF
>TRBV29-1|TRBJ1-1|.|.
TGCAGCGCACGTGAGCCCCCAAACACTGAAGCTTTCTTT
CSAREPPNTEAFF
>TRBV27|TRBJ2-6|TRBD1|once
TGTGCCAGCAGTTTTCTCACAGGGGCGGGCTCTGGGGCCAACGTCCTGACTTTC
CASSFLTGAGSGANVLTF
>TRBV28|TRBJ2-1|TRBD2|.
TGTGCCAGCAATTTCCCCCTTCTTACTAGCGGGAGGGCGACGGTCAATGAGCAGTTCTTC
CASNFPLLTSGRATVNEQFF
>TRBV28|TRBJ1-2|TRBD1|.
TGTGCCAGCAGTTCACAGGGGGCCGTGTATGGCTACACCTTC
CASSSQGAVYGYTF
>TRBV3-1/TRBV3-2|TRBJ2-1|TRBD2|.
TGTGCCAGCAGCTGGGGACTAGTCAATGAGCAGTTCTTC
CASSWGLVNEQFF
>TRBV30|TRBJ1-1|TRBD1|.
TGTGCCTGGAATAGAGGGGGCTTTACGGACACTGAAGCTTTCTTT
CAWNRGGFTDTEAFF
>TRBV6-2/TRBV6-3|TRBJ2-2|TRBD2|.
TGTGCCAGCAGTCGCCGGGGGCGGGAGGCCGTCGGGGAGCTGTTTTTT
CASSRRGREAVGELFF
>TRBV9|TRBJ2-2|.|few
TGTTCCCCTCCCGGGGAGCTGTTTTTT
CSPPGELFF
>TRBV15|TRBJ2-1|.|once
TGTGCCACCAGCGGGTACCACCGGGGGTATGAGCAGTTCTTC
CATSGYHRGYEQFF
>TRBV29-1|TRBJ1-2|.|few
TGCAGCGGAAGACAGGCTAACTATGGCTACACCTTC
CSGRQANYGYTF
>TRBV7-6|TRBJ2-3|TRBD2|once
TGTGCCAGCAGCTTAACCGCGGGGGGCACAGATACGCAGTATTTT
CASSLTAGGTDTQYF
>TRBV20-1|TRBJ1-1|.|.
TGCAGTGCTAGTCACTCCGGGACTGAAGCTTTCTTT
CSASHSGTEAFF
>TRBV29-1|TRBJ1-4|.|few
TGCAGCGTTGGAGACACAGGACGGATAAATGAAAAACTGTTTTTT
CSVGDTGRINEKLFF
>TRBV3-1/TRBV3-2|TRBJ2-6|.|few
TGTGCCAGCAGCCAAGGGACACGCGTGGCCAACGTCCTGACTTTC
CASSQGTRVANVLTF
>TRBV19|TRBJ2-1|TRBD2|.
TGTGCCAGTAAAACAGGGCGGGGGGACTACAATGAGCAGTTCTTC
CASKTGRGDYNEQFF
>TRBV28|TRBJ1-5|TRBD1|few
TGTGCCAGCAGTTTGCCGACAGGGGGGGCGAATCAGCCCCAGCATTTT
CASSLPTGGANQPQHF
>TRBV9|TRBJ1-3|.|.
TGTGCCAGCAGCGTAGGGGAGGGTCCAGGAAACACCATATATTTT
CASSVGEGPGNTIYF
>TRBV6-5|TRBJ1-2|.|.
TGTGCCAGCAGTTCGGACAGTTTGAACTTCGGCTACACCTTC
CASSSDSLNFGYTF
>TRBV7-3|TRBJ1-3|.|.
TGTGCCAGCAGGAACCGGGACACTTATTTT
CASRNRDTYF
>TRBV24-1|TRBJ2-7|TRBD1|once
TGTGCCACCAGTCTTACAGGGGTGAATGACGAGCAGTACTTC
CATSLTGVNDEQYF
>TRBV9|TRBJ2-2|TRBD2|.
TGTGCCAGCAGCCAAAGCGGGGGGGCCGACGGGGAGCTGTTTTTT
CASSQSGGADGELFF